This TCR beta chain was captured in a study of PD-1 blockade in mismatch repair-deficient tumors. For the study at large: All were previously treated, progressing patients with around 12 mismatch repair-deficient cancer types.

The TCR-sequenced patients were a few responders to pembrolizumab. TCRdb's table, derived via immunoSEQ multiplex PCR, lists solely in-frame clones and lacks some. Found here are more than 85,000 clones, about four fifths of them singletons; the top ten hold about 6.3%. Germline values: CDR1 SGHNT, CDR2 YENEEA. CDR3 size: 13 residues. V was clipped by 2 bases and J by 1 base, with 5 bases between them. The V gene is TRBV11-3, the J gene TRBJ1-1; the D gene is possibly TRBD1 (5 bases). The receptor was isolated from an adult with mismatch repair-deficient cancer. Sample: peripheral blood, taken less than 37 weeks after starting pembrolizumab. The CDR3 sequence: CASSLRGNTEAFF. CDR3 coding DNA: TGTGCCAGCAGCTTAAGGGGGAACACTGAAGCTTTCTTT.